The rows below give T cell receptor beta chains drawn from one sample of a study of shared clonotypes between healthy human individuals. Clones were sequenced by immunoSEQ multiplex PCR, and TCRdb holds only the in-frame ones, with some missing. This sample carries 650,000 to 700,000 clones, 90% of them seen once, and the ten largest clones take 30% to 35%. Material for sequencing was memory CD8+ T cells from PBMCs. The source is a young man in good health. Some clones in this sample may be carry-over from other donors' samples. Each CDR3 is given without its conserved first and last residue. Fields, in order: V gene, CDR3 length, CDR3 protein.

>TRBV28|11
ASSLGRNTEAF
>TRBV28|11
ASSPELYYGYT
>TRBV7-8|15
ASSRAPGQVNTGELF
>TRBV7-8|16
ASSLLKGGRGPNQPQH
>TRBV29-1|12
SVEGPSGRGEQY
>TRBV6-6|14
ASSYSSSGSDNEQF
>TRBV29-1|14
SGRTPRPDLRDTQY
>TRBV5-1|11
ASSWTGGDEQY
>TRBV5-5|11
ASSLAGPETQY
>TRBV2|14
ASSEVRTGGDYGYT
>TRBV7-9|14
ASSLGSGGSSYEQY
>TRBV27|12
ASRQGAQNTEAF
>TRBV7-3|10
ASSPDGYEQY
>TRBV2|16
ASSWPSGGPSSYNEQF
>TRBV10-3|13
AISESRTIGETQY
>TRBV7-6|13
ASSLVTSGILEQF
>TRBV7-6|15
AEAYIPHRAGKEKLF
>TRBV12-1|13
ASSPCLGGGCEQY
>TRBV7-8|14
ASDRLAGGPGETQY
>TRBV29-1|13
SVAPGWGMNTEAF
>TRBV6-5|13
ASSYSSGRAGEQF
>TRBV19|13
ASSMDFGVNQPQH
>TRBV7-3|12
ASSLLPGSYEQY
>TRBV28|11
ASRVSGGAGYT
>TRBV28|11
ASSYRSTDTQY
>TRBV4-2|14
ASSQASGRGADTQY
>TRBV28|11
ASSSGGAGGYT
>TRBV9|14
ASSVALDREYYGYT
>TRBV7-2|12
ASSSRGLQDEQF
>TRBV2|10
ASSPGGQPQH
>TRBV19|12
ASRSGVMDTEAF
>TRBV28|15
ASSNGPGTLEADTQY
>TRBV9|12
ASSESTENYGYT
>TRBV9|14
ASSVRTGGPTYGYT
>TRBV11-2|14
ASSGLRGAGNSPLH